These 22 T cell receptor beta chains share one sample of origin, sequenced in a study of cytomegalovirus exposure and HLA in healthy donors. The data were produced by immunoSEQ multiplex PCR, yet TCRdb's version contains in-frame clones alone and is incomplete. The profile shows approximately 120,000 clones, roughly 89% of them singletons. Sequencing used PBMCs. Receptor source: a woman under 30 in good health and CMV-seronegative.

This rearrangement joins TRBV15 to TRBJ2-5, with a weak D call TRBD2 (7 bases). V was pared by 0 bases and J by 4 bases, with 12 bases between. The CDR3 runs to 15 residues. Per the germline V gene, CDR1 is LNHNV and CDR2 is YYDKDF (reference sequence). CDR3 protein: CATSREGGGIETQYF. CDR3 sequence (DNA): TGTGCCACCAGCAGAGAGGGAGGGGGGATAGAGACCCAGTACTTC.

The CDR3 sequence: CATSRDGLDEQYF. In DNA, the CDR3 is TGTGCCACCAGCAGAGATGGGCTCGACGAGCAGTACTTC. This chain joins TRBV15 and TRBJ2-7; D not certain. The germline CDR1 and CDR2 sequences are LNHNV and YYDKDF (reference sequence). Deletions cut 0 bases from V and 5 bases from J, with 8 bases between. The CDR3 runs 13 residues.

The CDR3 DNA sequence: TGTGCCAGCAGCGTACAGGGCCCCCGCTACGAGCAGTACTTC. Encoded protein: CASSVQGPRYEQYF. The V and J genes are TRBV5-6 and TRBJ2-7, with D perhaps TRBD1 (6 bases). Germline CDR1 reads SGHDT; CDR2 reads YYEEEE. V gave up 4 bases and J gave up 3 bases, with 14 bases separating them. This CDR3 is built from 14 residues.

The rearrangement uses TRBV7-9 and TRBJ1-1, with 7 bases aligning to TRBD1. J was trimmed by 0 bases and V by 5 bases; bases with no gene match: 9. This CDR3 is 16 amino acids long. Germline V gene sequence: CDR1 SEHNR, CDR2 FQNEAQ (reference sequence). The CDR3 is CASSDRTGLMNTEAFF. CDR3 DNA sequence: TGTGCCAGCAGCGACCGGACAGGTCTTATGAACACTGAAGCTTTCTTT.

This sequence joins TRBV4-1 and TRBJ2-1; 9 bases match TRBD2. The V segment lost 0 bases and the J segment 2 bases; nucleotides outside the gene matches: 5. CDR1 is MGHRA, CDR2 YSYEKL, per germline. The CDR3 loop spans 17 amino acids. The CDR3 sequence is CASSQDEASGTYNEQFF. The CDR3 region has the DNA TGCGCCAGCAGCCAAGATGAGGCTAGCGGGACCTACAATGAGCAGTTCTTC.

The chain has TRBV29-1 and TRBJ1-1, with D uncertain. This CDR3 spans 13 amino acids. V gave up 4 bases and J gave up 7 bases, with 16 bases separating them. From germline, CDR1 is SQVTM and CDR2 ANQGSEA. The CDR3 reads CSVVAPTINEAFF. As DNA, the CDR3 is TGCAGCGTTGTAGCACCGACCATAAATGAAGCTTTCTTT.

The chain is built from TRBV5-1 and TRBJ2-7, with 11 bases fitting TRBD2. The CDR3 has 15 amino acids. J lost 0 bases, V lost 5 bases, and 4 bases had no gene match. CDR1 is SGHRS and CDR2 is YFSETQ in the germline V gene. In nucleotides, the CDR3 is TGCGCCAGCAGGAAGGGACTAGCGGCCTCCTACGAGCAGTACTTC. This translates into CASRKGLAASYEQYF.

The rearrangement joins TRBV28 to TRBJ2-3; 7 positions match TRBD1. V lost 4 bases to trimming and J lost 1 base; unmatched junction nucleotides: 2. Germline assignment: CDR1 MDHEN and CDR2 SYDVKM. This CDR3 has 14 residues. CDR3: CASSWTGRTDTQYF. The CDR3 bases are TGTGCCAGCAGTTGGACAGGACGCACAGATACGCAGTATTTT.

This clone was counted a single time. The DNA for the CDR3 is TGTGCCAGCAGCCTGACTAGCGTCTCCTACAATGAGCAGTTCTTC. Translating it yields CASSLTSVSYNEQFF. V is TRBV11-2 and J is TRBJ2-1; 8 bases fit TRBD2. Germline V lookup: CDR1 SGHAT, CDR2 FQNNGV. The CDR3 length is 15 residues. V dropped 5 bases and J dropped 0; count of bases not matched to a gene: 3.

V is TRBV14 and J is TRBJ2-3, with 8 bases fitting TRBD2. With V trimmed by 4 bases and J by 0 bases, 3 bases remained unmatched. The length of the CDR3 is 15 residues. Germline V gene sequence: CDR1 SGHDN, CDR2 FVKESK. The CDR3 spells CASSPAGASTDTQYF. The CDR3 nucleotides are TGTGCCAGCAGCCCAGCGGGAGCTAGCACAGATACGCAGTATTTT.

The CDR3 nucleotides are TGTGCCAGCAGTTACACAGGGACCGAGCAGTACTTC. Its translation is CASSYTGTEQYF. V and J are TRBV6-5 and TRBJ2-7, with a tentative D call TRBD1 (6 bases). Per the germline V gene, CDR1 is MNHEY and CDR2 is SVGAGI. The CDR3 is 12 residues long. V gave up 2 bases and J gave up 6 bases, with 8 bases separating them.

V gene TRBV6-1 combines with J gene TRBJ2-2, with TRBD1 as a possible D gene (5 bases). CDR1 and CDR2 (germline): MNHNS, SASEGT. CDR3 length: 13 residues. V lost 4 bases and J 6 bases, leaving 9 bases between the germline ends. This CDR3 reads CASSAIGAGELFF. CDR3 in DNA: TGTGCCAGCAGTGCTATAGGGGCCGGGGAGCTGTTTTTT.

The J gene is TRBJ2-7, the V gene TRBV5-5; weak D call: TRBD1 (6 bases). Germline CDR1 SGHKS, CDR2 YYEKEE (reference sequence). The CDR3 is made up of 14 amino acids. The V end lost 0 bases, the J end lost 7 bases, and 14 bases lay between the germline ends. In DNA form, the CDR3 reads TGTGCCAGCAGCTTGGCGGGACAAAGCCGGGAGCAGTACTTC. It translates to CASSLAGQSREQYF. The variable domain in full, with the rest retrieved from reference TRBV5-5 and TRBJ2-7, is DAGVTQSPTHLIKTRGQQVTLRCSPISGHKSVSWYQQVLGQGPQFIFQYYEKEERGRGNFPDRFSARQFPNYSSELNVNALLLGDSALYLCASSLAGQSREQYFGPGTRLTVT.

The CDR3 sequence: CASFTGTGFNYGYTF. CDR3 nucleotides: TGTGCCAGCTTCACCGGGACAGGGTTTAACTATGGCTACACCTTC. This chain joins TRBV28 and TRBJ1-2, with 9 bases matching TRBD1. V trimming: 8 bases; J trimming: 1 base; junction bases outside the gene matches: 8. The CDR3 consists of 15 residues. The V gene's germline CDR1 is MDHEN and CDR2 SYDVKM.

The chain links TRBV11-2 to TRBJ2-1; possibly TRBD2 for D (7 bases). The CDR3 runs 16 residues. Looked up from germline, CDR1 is SGHAT and CDR2 is FQNNGV. Trimming removed 3 bases at V and 8 bases at J, with 20 bases between. The CDR3 sequence is CASSFVRGAGGYEQFF. The CDR3 region has the DNA TGTGCCAGCAGCTTCGTTCGGGGGGCCGGCGGGTATGAGCAGTTCTTC.

The chain recombines TRBV6-6 with TRBJ2-7; 7 nucleotides match TRBD1. The V gene end was trimmed by 2 bases and the J gene end by 3 bases; junction bases not matched to a gene: 4. The germline CDR1 and CDR2 sequences are MNHNY and SVGAGI (reference sequence). There are 14 residues in the CDR3. CDR3 region: CASSYGTGDYEQYF. For the CDR3, the DNA is TGTGCCAGCAGTTACGGCACAGGGGACTACGAGCAGTACTTC.

A single count supports this clone. The chain uses TRBV10-1 and TRBJ2-7; 7 bases agree with TRBD1. V trimming: 5 bases; J trimming: 3 bases; junction bases outside the gene matches: 4. Germline V gene data show CDR1 as WNHNN and CDR2 as SYGVQD (reference sequence). The CDR3 contains 13 residues. The CDR3, as DNA: TGCGCCAGCAGTCCAGGGGGTCGCTACGAGCAGTACTTC. Its translation is CASSPGGRYEQYF.

This rearrangement joins TRBV6-5 to TRBJ2-7; TRBD1 might be the D (6 bases). The CDR3 totals 13 residues. In germline, CDR1 is MNHEY, CDR2 SVGAGI. Trimming cost V 5 bases and J 2 bases, with 10 bases left between them. CDR3 in amino acids: CASSPGQTYEQYF. CDR3 nucleotides: TGTGCCAGCAGTCCGGGACAAACCTACGAGCAGTACTTC.

The rearrangement uses TRBV10-2 and TRBJ2-5, with 13 bases lining up with TRBD2. After removal of 0 bases from V and 2 bases from J, the junction contained 6 bases not matched to a gene. The CDR3 extends over 18 amino acids. Germline CDR1 reads WSHSY; CDR2 reads SAAADI. The CDR3, as DNA: TGCGCCAGCAGTGAGTCGAAGGGGACTAGCGGGATGCAAGAGACCCAGTACTTC. Translating it yields CASSESKGTSGMQETQYF.

CDR3: CSVAGQEGYTF. CDR3 coding DNA: TGCAGCGTTGCGGGACAGGAGGGCTACACCTTC. The rearrangement joins TRBV29-1 to TRBJ1-2; 8 bases fit TRBD1. This CDR3 is built from 11 residues. Germline loops: CDR1 SQVTM, CDR2 ANQGSEA. Unmatched junction bases numbered 3, after V lost 4 bases and J lost 8 bases.

This clone has just one count. This chain joins TRBV7-9 and TRBJ2-7, with a weak D call TRBD1 (5 bases). The CDR3 length is 13 residues. Per germline, CDR1 SEHNR and CDR2 FQNEAQ (reference sequence). V was cut by 2 bases and J by 6 bases, with 11 bases left in between. This CDR3 is CASSLLQGGEQYF. For the CDR3, the DNA is TGTGCCAGCAGCTTACTGCAGGGCGGCGAGCAGTACTTC.

This clone occurred once. The gene calls are TRBV14 and TRBJ2-6; D gene unclear. The germline CDR1 and CDR2 sequences are SGHDN and FVKESK. This CDR3 is built from 15 residues. The V end lost 4 bases, the J end lost 4 bases, and 11 bases lay between the germline ends. The CDR3 DNA follows: TGTGCCAGCAGCCCGGGTGTGTCCGGGGCCAACGTCCTGACTTTC. It is translated as CASSPGVSGANVLTF.